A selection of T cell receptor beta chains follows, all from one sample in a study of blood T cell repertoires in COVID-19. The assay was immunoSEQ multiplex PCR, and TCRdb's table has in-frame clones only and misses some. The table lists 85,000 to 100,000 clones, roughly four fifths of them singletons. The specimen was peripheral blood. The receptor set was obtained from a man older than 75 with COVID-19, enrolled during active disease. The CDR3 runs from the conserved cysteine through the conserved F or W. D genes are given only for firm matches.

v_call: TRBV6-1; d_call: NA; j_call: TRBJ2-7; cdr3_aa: CASSEVPAWEQYF
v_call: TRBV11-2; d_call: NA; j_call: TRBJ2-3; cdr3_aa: CASRSGQIITDTQYF
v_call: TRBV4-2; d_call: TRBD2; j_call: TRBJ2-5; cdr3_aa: CASSQKTTPTSGRASSPQYF
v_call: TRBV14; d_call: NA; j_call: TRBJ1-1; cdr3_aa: CASSQAPVKEAFF
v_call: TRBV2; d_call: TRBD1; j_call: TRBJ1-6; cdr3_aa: CASRPGTGVVYNSPLHF
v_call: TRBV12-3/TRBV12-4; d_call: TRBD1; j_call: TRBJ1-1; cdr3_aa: CASGQGWNTEAFF
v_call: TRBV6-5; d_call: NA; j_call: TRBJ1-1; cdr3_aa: CASSRGATEAFF
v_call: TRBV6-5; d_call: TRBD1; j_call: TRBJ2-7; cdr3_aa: CASRRGQALYEQYF
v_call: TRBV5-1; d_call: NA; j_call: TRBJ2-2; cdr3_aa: CASSLAGGAGTGELFF
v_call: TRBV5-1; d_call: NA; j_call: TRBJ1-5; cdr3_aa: CASSPAGGHDQPQHF
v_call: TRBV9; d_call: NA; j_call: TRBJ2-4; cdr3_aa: CASSVASGPLAKNIQYF
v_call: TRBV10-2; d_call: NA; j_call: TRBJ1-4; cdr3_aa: CASSDRAKLFF
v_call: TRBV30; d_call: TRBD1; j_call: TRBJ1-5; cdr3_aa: CAWGGQTNQPQHF
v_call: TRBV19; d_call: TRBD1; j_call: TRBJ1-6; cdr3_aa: CASSSPGQGASPLHF
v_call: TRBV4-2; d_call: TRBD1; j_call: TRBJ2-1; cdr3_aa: CASSQDGDRDEQFF
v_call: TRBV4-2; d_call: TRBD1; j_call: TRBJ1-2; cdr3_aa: CASSQDQGADGYTF